This T cell receptor beta chain was sequenced in a study of T cell responses to AZD1222 COVID-19 vaccine. About this clone: Its antigen remains unknown.

Study results and limitations: At baseline, just five to seven AZD1222 recipients tested seropositive. Spike-wide vaccine-associated CD4 TCRs dominated at 160-218 and 743-854.

The ends lost 5 bases at V and 0 bases at J; junction bases unmatched: 3. Germline V gene sequence: CDR1 MDHEN, CDR2 SYDVKM. This CDR3 has 14 amino acids. Libraries were prepared by immunoSEQ multiplex PCR; TCRdb keeps only in-frame clonotypes and omits some of them. The sample holds some 150,000 clones, around 88% seen once. Sample: peripheral blood, taken on day 0 of AZD1222 vaccination. This rearrangement joins TRBV28 to TRBJ2-7; TRBD1 agrees at 8 bases. This TCR was sampled from an adult in good health. Written as DNA, the CDR3 is TGTGCCAGCAGTGGGGACAGGTCCTCCTACGAGCAGTACTTC. Protein sequence: CASSGDRSSYEQYF.